This T cell receptor beta chain was documented in a study of T cells in Graves' hyperthyroidism and ophthalmopathy. This clonotype was detected a few times. Antigen specificity is unknown. Trimming stripped 5 bases from V and 0 bases from J, with 20 bases between. CDR1 SGHRS and CDR2 YFSETQ come from the germline V gene. The CDR3 runs to 17 residues. It was RNA transcripts that yielded the amplified TCR beta CDR3 regions. TCR CDR3 regions were first amplified by RT-PCR with HTBI primers. TCRdb fed the multiplex PCR reads into MiXCR, producing one record per CDR3 protein. The sample lists over 500,000 distinct CDR3 sequences, 40% to 50% occurring once. Study outcomes and limitations: Expanded thyroid clonotypes (above 0.001) were mostly also found in blood.

A patient was excluded if there was uncontrolled infection, other autoimmune disease, pregnancy or lactation. The V and J genes are TRBV5-1 and TRBJ1-2, with D tentatively TRBD1 (6 bases). The TCR comes from an adult woman with Graves' disease, either hyperthyroidism or ophthalmopathy (not recorded which). The sample was peripheral blood or thyroid tissue (not recorded which). CDR3 sequence (DNA): TGCGCCAGCAGTCGAGACAGGACTTACCAAGCTAACTATGGCTACACCTTC. As protein: CASSRDRTYQANYGYTF.